These 18 T cell receptor beta chains originate from one sample sequenced in a study of Ad26.COV2.S vaccination and SARS-CoV-2 variants (dated by TCRdb to the early 2020s). The sample's treatment or condition label is to be understood as: around 19 received Ad26.COV2.S at low or high dose, single or two shots; 5 received placebo; per-sample allocation not given. For vaccine and placebo recipients, the sequenced repertoires came from samples collected on day 63 after the first injection. The protocol used for the library was the immunoSEQ multiplex PCR assay. TCRdb carries this immuneACCESS record with in-frame sequences only. Its versions omit some clonotypes, under half of them owing to an unresolved V gene in the studies checked, with the rest unexplained. The sample table contains about 280,000 clones; only one count was recorded for 87% of them. The top ten clones comprise under 4% of the sample.

The sequencing here drew on peripheral blood, taken in a trial of Ad26.COV2.S vaccine versus placebo. The receptors derive from a person aged 18 to 65 who received the Ad26.COV2.S COVID-19 vaccine or a placebo.

The rearrangement uses TRBV6-6 and TRBJ2-7, with a weak D call TRBD2 (6 bases). CDR3 length equals 14 residues. V shed 0 bases and J shed 1 base, with 7 bases lying between them. Germline V gene sequence: CDR1 MNHNY, CDR2 SVGAGI (reference sequence). The CDR3 bases are TGTGCCAGCAGTTACTCGAGCGGGTCCTACGAGCAGTACTTC. This codes for CASSYSSGSYEQYF.

The genes are TRBV5-1 and TRBJ1-5; D is perhaps TRBD1 (6 bases). Per the germline V gene, CDR1 is SGHRS and CDR2 is YFSETQ. The CDR3 sequence is 14 residues long. The germline V and J ends were trimmed by 4 bases and 1 base, with 9 bases remaining between them. The CDR3 spells CASSPDRSNQPQHF. For the CDR3, the DNA is TGCGCCAGCAGCCCCGACAGGAGCAATCAGCCCCAGCATTTT.

This clone appeared a few times. The chain uses TRBV5-1 and TRBJ1-2; D remains unclear. The V end was cut by 5 bases, the J end by 8 bases, with 16 bases between. Germline V CDR1 and CDR2: SGHRS, YFSETQ. The length of the CDR3 is 13 residues. This chain's CDR3 is CASRMVGLRGYTF. CDR3 in DNA: TGCGCCAGCAGGATGGTGGGCTTGAGGGGCTACACCTTC. The full variable domain, completed using reference TRBV5-1 and TRBJ1-2, is KAGVTQTPRYLIKTRGQQVTLSCSPISGHRSVSWYQQTPGQGLQFLFEYFSETQRNKGNFPGRFSGRQFSNSRSEMNVSTLELGDSALYLCASRMVGLRGYTFGSGTRLTVV.

This chain links TRBV5-1 with TRBJ2-7; D not resolved. The V and J ends lost 5 bases and 6 bases respectively, with 9 bases between them. Germline CDR1 and CDR2: SGHRS and YFSETQ. This CDR3 is 11 amino acids long. The CDR3 bases are TGCGCCAGCAGGGGTGGTCTCGAGCAGTACTTC. Its translation is CASRGGLEQYF.

This clone came up once. The chain recombines TRBV21-1 with TRBJ2-7. TRBV21-1 is a recognized pseudogene. The CDR3 length is 14 residues. The CDR3 loop is CASLLVVTNYEQYF. CDR3 sequence (DNA): TGTGCCAGCCTACTGGTAGTGACGAACTACGAGCAGTACTTC.

The chain has TRBV19 and TRBJ1-1; D is undetermined. The germline V and J ends were trimmed by 9 bases and 7 bases, with 9 bases remaining between them. The CDR3 loop spans 10 amino acids. CDR1 is LNHDA, CDR2 SQIVND, per germline (reference sequence). CDR3: CASRAGEAFF. The CDR3 DNA reads as TGTGCCAGCCGAGCGGGTGAAGCTTTCTTT. The variable domain in full, completed from reference TRBV19 and TRBJ1-1, reads DGGITQSPKYLFRKEGQNVTLSCEQNLNHDAMYWYRQDPGQGLRLIYYSQIVNDFQKGDIAEGYSVSREKKESFPLTVTSAQKNPTAFYLCASRAGEAFFGQGTRLTVV.

The chain employs TRBV2 and TRBJ1-6; D not certain. CDR1 SNHLY and CDR2 FYNNEI come from the germline V gene. The CDR3 has 11 residues. The ends were cut back, 7 bases at V and 8 bases at J, with 6 bases in the middle. CDR3 sequence reads: CASNTDSPLHF. For the CDR3, the DNA is TGTGCCAGCAATACAGATTCACCCCTCCACTTT.

This chain joins TRBV7-9 and TRBJ1-1, with 9 bases fitting TRBD1. With 5 bases clipped from V and 4 bases from J, the junction kept 11 bases outside the gene matches. The CDR3 is made up of 16 amino acids. Germline loops: CDR1 SEHNR, CDR2 FQNEAQ (reference sequence). The CDR3 region has the DNA TGTGCCAGCAGCCCTCCTACAGGGGGCGGTTTCACTGAAGCTTTCTTT. The encoded protein is CASSPPTGGGFTEAFF. The whole variable domain, filled in from reference TRBV7-9 and TRBJ1-1, reads DTGVSQNPRHKITKRGQNVTFRCDPISEHNRLYWYRQTLGQGPEFLTYFQNEAQLEKSRLLSDRFSAERPKGSFSTLEIQRTEQGDSAMYLCASSPPTGGGFTEAFFGQGTRLTVV.

The chain employs TRBV19 and TRBJ1-5; TRBD1 aligns across 9 bases. Per the germline V gene, CDR1 is LNHDA and CDR2 is SQIVND (reference sequence). This CDR3 comprises 16 residues. V dropped 7 bases and J dropped 7; count of bases not matched to a gene: 14. The CDR3 protein is CASTPLPDRGRQPQHF. CDR3 nucleotide sequence: TGTGCCAGTACCCCCCTCCCGGACAGGGGCAGGCAGCCCCAGCATTTT. The entire variable domain, with the rest obtained from reference TRBV19 and TRBJ1-5, is as follows: DGGITQSPKYLFRKEGQNVTLSCEQNLNHDAMYWYRQDPGQGLRLIYYSQIVNDFQKGDIAEGYSVSREKKESFPLTVTSAQKNPTAFYLCASTPLPDRGRQPQHFGDGTRLSIL.

This chain's CDR3 is CASSQGYSGNTIYF. In DNA, the CDR3 is TGTGCCAGCAGCCAAGGCTACTCTGGAAACACCATATATTTT. The rearrangement links TRBV3-1 (or the pseudogene TRBV3-2) to TRBJ1-3; no definite D call. The CDR3 has 14 amino acids. Trimming removed 1 base at V and 0 bases at J, with 4 bases between. CDR1 LGHDT and CDR2 YNNKEL come from the germline V gene (reference sequence).

The rearrangement links TRBV7-2 to TRBJ2-1, with 9 bases lining up with TRBD1. After removal of 5 bases from V and 2 bases from J, the junction contained 7 bases not matched to a gene. Germline CDR1 reads SGHTA; CDR2 reads FQGNSA. The CDR3 totals 16 residues. The CDR3 DNA follows: TGTGCCAGCAGCGTTACAGGGACAGGGCCCTACAATGAGCAGTTCTTC. Translated, it gives CASSVTGTGPYNEQFF.

The V and J genes are TRBV27 and TRBJ1-2; D is possibly TRBD1 (5 bases). V was cut by 5 bases and J by 6 bases, with 25 bases left in between. CDR3 size: 17 residues. Germline CDR1 and CDR2: MNHEY and SMNVEV (reference sequence). The CDR3 reads CASSASGPRGGKDGYTF. CDR3 sequence (DNA): TGTGCCAGCAGTGCCTCAGGGCCCCGTGGGGGGAAAGATGGCTACACCTTC.

CDR3 DNA: TGTGCCAGCAGACGACAGGGGCCCCAGCATGAAAAACTGTTTTTT. Amino acids: CASRRQGPQHEKLFF. The chain employs TRBV19 and TRBJ1-4; the match to TRBD1 covers 8 bases. The CDR3 is 15 residues long. V shed 9 bases and J 6 bases; nucleotides not matched to a gene: 12. Germline lookup yields CDR1 LNHDA and CDR2 SQIVND (reference sequence).

The CDR3 reads CAIRDGGNYGYTF. CDR3 nucleotide sequence: TGTGCCATCAGGGACGGCGGTAACTATGGCTACACCTTC. The chain links TRBV10-3 to TRBJ1-2; D is unresolved. The CDR3 length is 13 residues. The V gene lost 6 bases and the J gene lost 1 base, with 9 bases spanning the gap. Germline CDR1 is ENHRY and CDR2 is SYGVKD.

The V and J genes are TRBV10-3 and TRBJ2-6; D possibly corresponds to TRBD1 (6 bases). Trimming removed 7 bases at V and 0 bases at J, with 10 bases between. The CDR3 spans 15 residues. Germline V gene data show CDR1 as ENHRY and CDR2 as SYGVKD. CDR3 nucleotide sequence: TGTGCCATCAATCCAGGGGACTCTGGGGCCAACGTCCTGACTTTC. Amino acid sequence: CAINPGDSGANVLTF.

J is TRBJ2-2 and V is TRBV3-1 (or the pseudogene TRBV3-2), with D unresolved. The germline CDR1 and CDR2 sequences are LGHDT and YNNKEL (reference sequence). V was cut by 4 bases and J by 6 bases, with 6 bases left in between. The length of the CDR3 is 12 residues. CDR3 nucleotide sequence: TGTGCCAGCAGCCTTCTCCCCGGGGAGCTGTTTTTT. Protein product: CASSLLPGELFF.

This chain links TRBV6-5 with TRBJ2-1; D tentatively fits TRBD1 or TRBD2 (5 bases each). CDR3 size: 14 residues. The germline gives CDR1 MNHEY, CDR2 SVGAGI. The ends were cut back, 6 bases at V and 4 bases at J, with 13 bases in the middle. CDR3 coding DNA: TGTGCCAGCAGGGCACCGGGACGGTACAATGAGCAGTTCTTC. Encoded protein: CASRAPGRYNEQFF.

The chain employs TRBV5-1 and TRBJ2-3, with D perhaps matching TRBD1 (5 bases). Germline V gene sequence: CDR1 SGHRS, CDR2 YFSETQ. The CDR3 is 15 amino acids. The V and J ends lost 5 bases and 1 base respectively, with 14 bases between them. The CDR3 protein is CASRALGARTDTQYF. CDR3 DNA sequence: TGCGCCAGCAGGGCCTTAGGGGCCCGCACAGATACGCAGTATTTT. Combining the CDR3 with reference TRBV5-1 and TRBJ2-3 gives the whole variable domain KAGVTQTPRYLIKTRGQQVTLSCSPISGHRSVSWYQQTPGQGLQFLFEYFSETQRNKGNFPGRFSGRQFSNSRSEMNVSTLELGDSALYLCASRALGARTDTQYFGPGTRLTVL.